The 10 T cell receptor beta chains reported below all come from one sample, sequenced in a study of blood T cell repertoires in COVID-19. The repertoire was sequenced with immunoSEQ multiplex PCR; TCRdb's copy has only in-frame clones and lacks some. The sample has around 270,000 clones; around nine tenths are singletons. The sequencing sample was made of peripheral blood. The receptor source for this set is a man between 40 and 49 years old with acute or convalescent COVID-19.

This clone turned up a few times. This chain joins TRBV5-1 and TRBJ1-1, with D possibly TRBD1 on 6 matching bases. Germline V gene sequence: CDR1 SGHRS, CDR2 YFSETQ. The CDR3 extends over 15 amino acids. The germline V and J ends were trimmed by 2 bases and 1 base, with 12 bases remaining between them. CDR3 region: CASSFSGVRNTEAFF. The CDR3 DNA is TGCGCCAGCAGCTTCTCAGGGGTTAGGAACACTGAAGCTTTCTTT. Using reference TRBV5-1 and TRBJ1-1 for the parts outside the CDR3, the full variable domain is KAGVTQTPRYLIKTRGQQVTLSCSPISGHRSVSWYQQTPGQGLQFLFEYFSETQRNKGNFPGRFSGRQFSNSRSEMNVSTLELGDSALYLCASSFSGVRNTEAFFGQGTRLTVV.

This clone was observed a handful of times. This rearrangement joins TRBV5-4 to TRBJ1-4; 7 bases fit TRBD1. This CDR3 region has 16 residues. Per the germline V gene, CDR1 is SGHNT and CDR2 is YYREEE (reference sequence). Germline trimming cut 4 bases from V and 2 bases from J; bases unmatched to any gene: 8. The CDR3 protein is CASSTDRVFTNEKLFF. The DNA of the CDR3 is TGTGCCAGCAGCACCGACAGGGTTTTTACTAATGAAAAACTGTTTTTT.

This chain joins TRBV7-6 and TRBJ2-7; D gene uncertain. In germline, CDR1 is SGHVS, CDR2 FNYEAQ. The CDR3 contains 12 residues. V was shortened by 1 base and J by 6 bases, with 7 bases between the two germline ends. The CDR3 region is CASSLVGAEQYF. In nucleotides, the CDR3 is TGTGCCAGCAGCTTAGTAGGAGCCGAGCAGTACTTC.

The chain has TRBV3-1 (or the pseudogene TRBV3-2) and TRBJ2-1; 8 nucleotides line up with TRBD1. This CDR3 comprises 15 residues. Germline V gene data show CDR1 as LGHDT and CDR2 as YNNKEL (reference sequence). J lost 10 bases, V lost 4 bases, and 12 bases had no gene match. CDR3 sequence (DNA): TGTGCCAGCAGCCTTACGGGACAGGTCATAGGAGAGCAGTTCTTC. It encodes CASSLTGQVIGEQFF.

CDR3 DNA: TGTGCCAGCAGCGTAGATGGGGGGGCCTCAGATACGCAGTATTTT. Translated, it gives CASSVDGGASDTQYF. V usage is TRBV9 and J usage is TRBJ2-3; TRBD2 is a possible D gene (7 bases). The CDR3 extends over 15 amino acids. CDR1 is SGDLS, CDR2 YYNGEE, per germline. V shed 0 bases and J shed 4 bases, with 12 bases lying between them.

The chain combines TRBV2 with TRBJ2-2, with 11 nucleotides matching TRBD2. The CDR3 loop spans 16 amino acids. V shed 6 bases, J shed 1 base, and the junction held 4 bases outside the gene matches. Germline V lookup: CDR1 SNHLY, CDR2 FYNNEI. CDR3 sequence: CASRKTSGENTGELFF. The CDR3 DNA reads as TGTGCCAGCAGGAAGACTAGCGGGGAGAACACCGGGGAGCTGTTTTTT.

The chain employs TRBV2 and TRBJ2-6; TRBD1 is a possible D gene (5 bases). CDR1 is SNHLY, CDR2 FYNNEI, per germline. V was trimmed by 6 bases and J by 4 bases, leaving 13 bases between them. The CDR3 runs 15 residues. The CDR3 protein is CASRSGPTGANVLTF. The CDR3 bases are TGTGCCAGCAGGTCAGGGCCAACCGGGGCCAACGTCCTGACTTTC.

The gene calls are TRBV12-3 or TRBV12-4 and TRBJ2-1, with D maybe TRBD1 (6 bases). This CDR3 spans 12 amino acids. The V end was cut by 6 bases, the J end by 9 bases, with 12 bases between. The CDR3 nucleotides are TGTGCCAGCAGCTCCGACAGGTTTGAGCAGTTCTTC. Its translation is CASSSDRFEQFF.

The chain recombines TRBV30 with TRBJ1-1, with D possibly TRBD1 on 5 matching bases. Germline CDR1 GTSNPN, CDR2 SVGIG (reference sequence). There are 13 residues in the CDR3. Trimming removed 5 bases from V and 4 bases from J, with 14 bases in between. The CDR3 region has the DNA TGTGCCTGGCAGGGTGAGGAGGGCACTGAAGCTTTCTTT. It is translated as CAWQGEEGTEAFF.

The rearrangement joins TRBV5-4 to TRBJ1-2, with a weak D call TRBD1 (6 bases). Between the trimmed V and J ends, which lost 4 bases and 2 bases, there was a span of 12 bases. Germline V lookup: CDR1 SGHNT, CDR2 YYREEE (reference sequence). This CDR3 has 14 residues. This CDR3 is CASSATGTNYGYTF. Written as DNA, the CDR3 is TGTGCCAGCAGCGCTACAGGGACGAACTATGGCTACACCTTC.